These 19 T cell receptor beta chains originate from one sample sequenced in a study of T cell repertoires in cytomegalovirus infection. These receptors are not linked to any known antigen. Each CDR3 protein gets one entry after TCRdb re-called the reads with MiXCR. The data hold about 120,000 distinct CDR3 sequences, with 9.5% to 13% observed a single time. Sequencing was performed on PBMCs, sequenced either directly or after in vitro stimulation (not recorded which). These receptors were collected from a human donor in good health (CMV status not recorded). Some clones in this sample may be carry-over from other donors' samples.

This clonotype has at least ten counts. CDR3 sequence reads: CASSLEPPGHEQFF. Here the CDR3 DNA reads TGTGCCAGCAGTTTAGAACCCCCAGGGCATGAGCAGTTCTTC. The chain uses TRBV12-3 or TRBV12-4 and TRBJ2-1, with a possible D match to TRBD1 (5 bases). Trimming took 1 base from V and 8 from J, leaving 12 bases between them. CDR3 length: 14 residues.

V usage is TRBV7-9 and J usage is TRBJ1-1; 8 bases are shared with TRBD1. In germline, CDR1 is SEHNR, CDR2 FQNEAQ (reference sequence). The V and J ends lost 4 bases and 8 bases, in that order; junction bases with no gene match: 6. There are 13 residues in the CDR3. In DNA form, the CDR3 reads TGTGCCAGCAGCTCCCGGACAGGGCAAGAAGCTTTCTTT. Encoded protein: CASSSRTGQEAFF.

CDR3: CASSKGDSPLHF. CDR3 nucleotides: TGTGCCAGCAGCAAAGGTGATTCACCCCTCCACTTT. The chain recombines TRBV7-2 with TRBJ1-6; D is unresolved. CDR3 length: 12 amino acids. CDR1 and CDR2 from the germline V gene are SGHTA and FQGNSA. V was cut by 5 bases and J by 8 bases, with 7 bases left in between.

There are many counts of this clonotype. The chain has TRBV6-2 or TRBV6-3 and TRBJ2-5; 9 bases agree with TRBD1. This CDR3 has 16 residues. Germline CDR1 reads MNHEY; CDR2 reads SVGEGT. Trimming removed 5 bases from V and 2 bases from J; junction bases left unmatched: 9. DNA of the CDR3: TGTGCCAGCAGTCCTCCGACAGGGGGAAGGCAAGAGACCCAGTACTTC. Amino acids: CASSPPTGGRQETQYF.

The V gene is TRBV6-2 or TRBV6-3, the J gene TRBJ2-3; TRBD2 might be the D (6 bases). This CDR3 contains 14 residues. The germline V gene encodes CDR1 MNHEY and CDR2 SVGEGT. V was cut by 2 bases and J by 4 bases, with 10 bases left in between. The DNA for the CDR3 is TGTGCCAGCAGTTACACCGGGAGTGCAGATACGCAGTATTTT. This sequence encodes CASSYTGSADTQYF.

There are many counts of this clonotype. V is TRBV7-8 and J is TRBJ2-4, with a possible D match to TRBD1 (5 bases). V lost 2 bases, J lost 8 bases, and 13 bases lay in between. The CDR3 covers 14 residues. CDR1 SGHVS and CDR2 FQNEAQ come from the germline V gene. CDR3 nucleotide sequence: TGTGCCAGCAGCTTATACAGGCCATCGGACATTCAGTACTTC. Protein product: CASSLYRPSDIQYF.

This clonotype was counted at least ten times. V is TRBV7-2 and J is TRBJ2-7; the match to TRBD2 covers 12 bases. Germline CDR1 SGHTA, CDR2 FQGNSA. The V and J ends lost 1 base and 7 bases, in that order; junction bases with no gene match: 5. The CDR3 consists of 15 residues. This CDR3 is CASSLGLAGAYEQYF. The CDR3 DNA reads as TGTGCCAGCAGCTTAGGACTAGCGGGAGCTTATGAGCAGTACTTC.

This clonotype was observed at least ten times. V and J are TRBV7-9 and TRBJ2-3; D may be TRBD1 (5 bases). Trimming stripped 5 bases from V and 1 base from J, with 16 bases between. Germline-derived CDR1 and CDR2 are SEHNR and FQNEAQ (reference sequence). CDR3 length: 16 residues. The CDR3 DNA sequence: TGTGCCAGCAGCCGCCGGAAACAGGTTGGCACAGATACGCAGTATTTT. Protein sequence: CASSRRKQVGTDTQYF.

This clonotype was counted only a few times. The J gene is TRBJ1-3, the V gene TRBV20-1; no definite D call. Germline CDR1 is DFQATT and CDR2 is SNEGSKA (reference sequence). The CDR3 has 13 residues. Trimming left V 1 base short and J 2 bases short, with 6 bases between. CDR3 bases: TGCAGTGCTAGAGGTATAGCTGGAAACACCATATATTTT. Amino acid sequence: CSARGIAGNTIYF.

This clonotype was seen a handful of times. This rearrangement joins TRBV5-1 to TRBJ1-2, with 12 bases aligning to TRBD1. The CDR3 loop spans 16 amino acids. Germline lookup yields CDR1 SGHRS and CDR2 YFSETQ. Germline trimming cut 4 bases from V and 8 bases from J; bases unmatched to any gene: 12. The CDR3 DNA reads TGCGCCAGCAGCCGGGAGGGACAGGGGGCTATGAGAGGCTACACCTTC. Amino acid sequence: CASSREGQGAMRGYTF.

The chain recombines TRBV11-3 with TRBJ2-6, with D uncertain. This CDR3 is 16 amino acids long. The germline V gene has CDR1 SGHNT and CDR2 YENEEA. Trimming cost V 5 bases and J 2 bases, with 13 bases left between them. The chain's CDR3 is CASSLPWGPGANVLTF. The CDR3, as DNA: TGTGCCAGCAGCCTCCCCTGGGGTCCTGGGGCCAACGTCCTGACTTTC.

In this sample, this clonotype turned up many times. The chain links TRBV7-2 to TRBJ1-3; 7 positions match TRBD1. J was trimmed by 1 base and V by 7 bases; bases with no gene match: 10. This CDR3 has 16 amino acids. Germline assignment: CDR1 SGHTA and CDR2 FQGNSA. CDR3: CASTSGDRQSGNTIYF. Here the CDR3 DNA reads TGTGCCAGCACCAGTGGGGACAGACAATCTGGAAACACCATATATTTT.

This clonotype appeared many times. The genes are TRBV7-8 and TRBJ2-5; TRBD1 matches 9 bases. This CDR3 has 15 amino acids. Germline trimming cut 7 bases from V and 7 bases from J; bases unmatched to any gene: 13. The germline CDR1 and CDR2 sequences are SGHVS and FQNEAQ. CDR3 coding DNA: TGTGCCAGCACCCACCGGGACAGGGCTGGCGGGACCCAGTACTTC. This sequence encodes CASTHRDRAGGTQYF.

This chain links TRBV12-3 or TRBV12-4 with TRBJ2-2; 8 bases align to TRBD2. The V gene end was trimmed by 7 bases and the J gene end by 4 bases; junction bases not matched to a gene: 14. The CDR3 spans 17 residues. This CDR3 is CASNPQFGTRGTGELFF. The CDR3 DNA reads TGTGCCAGCAATCCCCAGTTTGGGACTAGGGGCACCGGGGAGCTGTTTTTT.

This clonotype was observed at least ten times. This CDR3 is CASSPRIIGHTEAFF. CDR3 nucleotides: TGTGCCAGCAGCCCCAGGATTATAGGGCACACTGAAGCTTTCTTT. This chain joins TRBV7-2 and TRBJ1-1; D is ambiguous. In germline, CDR1 is SGHTA, CDR2 FQGNSA. Trimming stripped 5 bases from V and 3 bases from J, with 16 bases between. The CDR3 is 15 amino acids. Full variable domain (remainder filled in from reference TRBV7-2 and TRBJ1-1): GAGVSQSPSNKVTEKGKDVELRCDPISGHTALYWYRQSLGQGLEFLIYFQGNSAPDKSGLPSDRFSAERTGGSVSTLTIQRTQQEDSAVYLCASSPRIIGHTEAFFGQGTRLTVV.

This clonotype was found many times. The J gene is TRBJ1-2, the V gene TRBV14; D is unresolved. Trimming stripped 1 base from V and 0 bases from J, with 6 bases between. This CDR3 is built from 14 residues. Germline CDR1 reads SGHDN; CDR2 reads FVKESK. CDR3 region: CASSQGRSNYGYTF. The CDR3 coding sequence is TGTGCCAGCAGCCAAGGACGGTCTAACTATGGCTACACCTTC.

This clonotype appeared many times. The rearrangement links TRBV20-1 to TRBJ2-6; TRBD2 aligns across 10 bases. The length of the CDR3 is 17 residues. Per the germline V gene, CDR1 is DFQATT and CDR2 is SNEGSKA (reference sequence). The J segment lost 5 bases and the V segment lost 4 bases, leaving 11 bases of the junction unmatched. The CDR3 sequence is CSATSGGLPVRANVLTF. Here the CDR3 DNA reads TGCAGTGCTACTAGCGGGGGCTTACCGGTCCGGGCCAACGTCCTGACTTTC.

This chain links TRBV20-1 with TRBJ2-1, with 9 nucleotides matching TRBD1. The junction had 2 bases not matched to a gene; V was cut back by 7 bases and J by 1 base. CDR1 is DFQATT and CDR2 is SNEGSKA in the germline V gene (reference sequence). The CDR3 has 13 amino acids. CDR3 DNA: TGCAGTGGGGGGACAGGGTCCTACAATGAGCAGTTCTTC. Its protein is CSGGTGSYNEQFF.

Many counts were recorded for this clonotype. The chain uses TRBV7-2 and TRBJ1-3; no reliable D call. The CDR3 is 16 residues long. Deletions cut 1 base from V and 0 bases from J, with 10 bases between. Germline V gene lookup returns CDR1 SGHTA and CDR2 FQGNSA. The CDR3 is CASSLETVNSGNTIYF. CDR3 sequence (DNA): TGTGCCAGCAGCTTAGAAACAGTTAACTCTGGAAACACCATATATTTT.